The 29 T cell receptor delta chains below come from one sample, sequenced in a study of Vδ1+ human thymocytes (dated 2018 in TCRdb). Sequencing instrument: Illumina MiSeq. RNA extraction was carried out with the RNeasy mini kit, and reverse transcription was then done using Superscript III. Multiplex PCR was used to generate CDR3 amplicons, with pooled V-gene forward primers and a constant-region reverse primer carrying Illumina adaptor overhangs. After TCRdb called clones again from the public reads with CATT, rows with identical DNA were merged. The sample table contains 20,000 to 25,000 delta-chain clones; only one count was recorded for roughly 8% of them. The biggest ten clones account for about 0.9% of the sample. These receptors' targets are unknown. Beyond this particular receptor, the publication reports: Thymic TRG and TRD repertoires appeared highly polyclonal with Gaussian CDR3 length distributions, unlike oligoclonal peripheral blood repertoires.

Sequenced: Vdelta1+ gamma-delta thymocytes from the thymus. Reading the label with the study, this specimen's cell subset or site is: FACS-sorted CD3+ TCRalphabeta- TCRVdelta1+ TCRVdelta2- thymocytes. These receptors were collected from a child younger than two who had congenital heart surgery.

This clone was detected a few times. This rearrangement joins TRDV1 to TRDJ1, with unresolved D. V dropped 6 bases and J dropped 0 bases, with 8 bases sitting between them. Germline V gives CDR1 TSWWSYY, CDR2 QGS. The CDR3 is 13 residues long. The CDR3 DNA reads TGTGCTCTTGGCCTCTGGTACACCGATAAACTCATCTTT. Protein: CALGLWYTDKLIF.

On this clone: At one of its ends the junction is not consistent with the germline gene, which may arise from a read error. Other DNA sequences from this sample encode an identical CDR3 as well. The chain has TRDV1 and TRDJ1; D possibly uses TRDD2 or TRDD3 (6 bases each). Germline V CDR1 and CDR2: TSWWSYY, QGS. The CDR3 runs to 23 residues. The DNA of the CDR3 is TGTGCTCTTGGGGAACCCACACCTTCCCTTCCCACGGGGGACCTATTGTACACCGATAAGCTCATCTTT. Protein sequence: CALGEPTPSLPTGDLLYTDKLIF.

The gene calls are TRDV1 and TRDJ1; 10 bases agree with TRDD3. CDR3 length equals 20 residues. After removal of 1 base from V and 5 bases from J, the junction contained 19 bases not matched to a gene. CDR1 TSWWSYY and CDR2 QGS come from the germline V gene. CDR3 DNA: TGTGCTCTTGGGGAACGGGCTTCCACGTACTGGGGGATTCGGGCGGATAAACTCATCTTT. Its translation: CALGERASTYWGIRADKLIF.

This sequence joins TRDV1 and TRDJ1; D gene unclear. This CDR3 contains 14 residues. Trimming removed 2 bases at V and 3 bases at J, with 10 bases between. CDR1 and CDR2 (germline): TSWWSYY, QGS. The CDR3 spells CALGEVTGADKLIF. In DNA, the CDR3 is TGTGCTCTTGGGGAAGTCACCGGGGCCGATAAACTCATCTTT.

J is TRDJ1 and V is TRDV1, with 13 nucleotides matching TRDD3. J was trimmed by 10 bases and V by 4 bases; bases with no gene match: 9. Germline V CDR1 and CDR2: TSWWSYY, QGS. The CDR3 loop spans 15 amino acids. The CDR3, as DNA: TGTGCTCTTGGGGCCCATTACTGGGGGATACGAGGACTCATCTTT. This encodes CALGAHYWGIRGLIF.

This clone was recorded a few times. This chain links TRDV1 with TRDJ1; 10 bases line up with TRDD3. The CDR3 extends over 17 amino acids. Germline V gene data show CDR1 as TSWWSYY and CDR2 as QGS. J was trimmed by 0 bases and V by 5 bases; bases with no gene match: 9. DNA for the CDR3: TGTGCTCTTGGGAAGCGGGGGATACGCGGTTACACCGATAAACTCATCTTT. This sequence encodes CALGKRGIRGYTDKLIF.

This clone has more than one count but fewer than ten. V usage is TRDV1 and J usage is TRDJ1; the D gene is possibly TRDD2 (6 bases). Germline CDR1 TSWWSYY, CDR2 QGS. Trimming removed 4 bases from V and 0 bases from J, with 36 bases in between. This CDR3 is built from 23 residues. The CDR3 DNA follows: TGTGCTCTTGGGGTTGGGAGGGGCCTTCCCCCGCCTAAGGAGCCAACTTACACCGATAAACTCATCTTT. Protein sequence: CALGVGRGLPPPKEPTYTDKLIF.

This clone has more than one count but fewer than ten. The chain joins TRDV1 to TRDJ1; D unresolved. Trimming stripped 1 base from V and 2 bases from J, with 17 bases between. CDR3 length: 17 amino acids. Looked up from germline, CDR1 is TSWWSYY and CDR2 is QGS. The CDR3: CALGEPPIYFRTDKLIF. CDR3 coding DNA: TGTGCTCTTGGGGAACCCCCGATATACTTTAGGACCGATAAACTCATCTTT.

This clone was observed a handful of times. The V call is TRDV2, the J call TRDJ1; no clear D. With 5 bases removed from V and 0 bases from J, the gap between germline ends came to 6 bases. The germline CDR1 and CDR2 sequences are GEAIGNYY and EKD. The CDR3 spans 12 residues. The CDR3, as DNA: TGTGCCTGTGCCGATTACACCGATAAACTCATCTTT. Protein product: CACADYTDKLIF.

The table lists this clone with a few counts. The chain uses TRDV1 and TRDJ2, with 10 bases matching TRDD3. The germline CDR1 and CDR2 sequences are TSWWSYY and QGS. J was trimmed by 5 bases and V by 3 bases; bases with no gene match: 9. This CDR3 contains 17 residues. CDR3 nucleotide sequence: TGTGCTCTTGGGGATGACGTCCTACTGGGGGATACAGCACAACTCTTCTTT. It specifies CALGDDVLLGDTAQLFF.

In its sample, this clone was seen a few times. J is TRDJ1 and V is TRDV1; 10 positions match TRDD3. Germline values: CDR1 TSWWSYY, CDR2 QGS. J lost 3 bases, V lost 1 base, and 26 bases had no gene match. This CDR3 is 23 amino acids long. The CDR3 DNA is TGTGCTCTTGGGGAACCCCTCCCAGGCTACGGTGGGGGATACAATAATCAGGCCGATAAACTCATCTTT. Protein sequence: CALGEPLPGYGGGYNNQADKLIF.

Only a few counts were recorded for this clone. The V gene is TRDV1, the J gene TRDJ1; TRDD2 matches 7 bases. In germline, CDR1 is TSWWSYY, CDR2 QGS. Unmatched junction bases numbered 18, after V lost 2 bases and J lost 3 bases. This CDR3 has 19 residues. The chain's CDR3 is CALGESYSYRAKGADKLIF. The CDR3 DNA reads as TGTGCTCTTGGGGAATCCTATTCCTACAGAGCTAAAGGTGCCGATAAACTCATCTTT.

J is TRDJ1 and V is TRDV1; 7 bases line up with TRDD2. The V gene's germline CDR1 is TSWWSYY and CDR2 QGS. V was pared by 3 bases and J by 0 bases, with 10 bases of the junction left unmatched. The CDR3 has 17 amino acids. In nucleotides, the CDR3 is TGTGCTCTTGGGGACCCTTCCTGCGGGATCCACACCGATAAACTCATCTTT. This translates into CALGDPSCGIHTDKLIF.

This clone occurred a few times. The V call is TRDV1, the J call TRDJ1; 7 bases align to TRDD3. Germline V lookup: CDR1 TSWWSYY, CDR2 QGS. Unmatched junction bases numbered 22, after V lost 0 bases and J lost 0 bases. The CDR3 is made up of 22 amino acids. This CDR3 is CALGELISLPYPTGEDTDKLIF. The CDR3 bases are TGTGCTCTTGGGGAACTAATCTCACTTCCCTACCCTACTGGGGAGGACACCGATAAACTCATCTTT.

The chain combines TRDV2 with TRDJ1; TRDD3 matches at 11 bases. The CDR3 extends over 15 amino acids. J lost 1 base, V lost 3 bases, and 3 bases had no gene match. Germline CDR1 reads GEAIGNYY; CDR2 reads EKD. The CDR3 loop reads CACDWGIRGTDKLIF. CDR3 coding DNA: TGTGCCTGTGACTGGGGGATACGCGGCACCGATAAACTCATCTTT.

In this sample, this clone turned up a few times. The chain recombines TRDV1 with TRDJ1; no reliable D call. The CDR3 length is 17 residues. Looked up from germline, CDR1 is TSWWSYY and CDR2 is QGS. V gave up 4 bases and J gave up 1 base, with 19 bases separating them. The chain's CDR3 is CALGGYSRGYFTDKLIF. The CDR3 DNA follows: TGTGCTCTTGGGGGCTATTCCCGGGGTTATTTCACCGATAAACTCATCTTT.

This clone was counted between two and nine times. The chain is built from TRDV1 and TRDJ1; 9 bases are shared with TRDD3. V gave up 5 bases and J gave up 0 bases; unmatched junction bases: 13. The length of the CDR3 is 18 residues. CDR1 and CDR2 (germline): TSWWSYY, QGS. CDR3 protein: CALGPKKTGGEYTDKLIF. DNA for the CDR3: TGTGCTCTTGGGCCCAAAAAGACTGGGGGAGAGTACACCGATAAACTCATCTTT.

This clone was detected a few times. The genes are TRDV1 and TRDJ1; D is uncertain. The length of the CDR3 is 17 residues. V was clipped by 1 base and J by 2 bases, with 17 bases between them. The germline V gene encodes CDR1 TSWWSYY and CDR2 QGS. CDR3 nucleotide sequence: TGTGCTCTTGGGGAACCCAACCCTATATCGTATACCGATAAACTCATCTTT. It specifies CALGEPNPISYTDKLIF.

This clone was detected a few times. This chain uses TRDV1 with TRDJ1, with 11 bases aligning to TRDD3. Per the germline V gene, CDR1 is TSWWSYY and CDR2 is QGS. V was pared by 3 bases and J by 0 bases, with 15 bases of the junction left unmatched. This CDR3 comprises 20 residues. The CDR3 sequence: CALGDPSYWGIGDYTDKLIF. As DNA, the CDR3 is TGTGCTCTTGGGGACCCTTCCTACTGGGGGATAGGAGACTACACCGATAAACTCATCTTT.

This clone was seen more than once but under ten times. The chain uses TRDV1 and TRDJ1, with TRDD3 matching over 12 bases. Trimming removed 2 bases from V and 1 base from J; junction bases left unmatched: 11. Germline loops: CDR1 TSWWSYY, CDR2 QGS. The CDR3 sequence is 19 residues long. CDR3 bases: TGTGCTCTTGGGGAAGTAGGGGGACTGGGGGATACTGGCACCGATAAACTCATCTTT. This translates into CALGEVGGLGDTGTDKLIF.

The sample holds a few counts of this clone. J is TRDJ1 and V is TRDV1; no clear D. Germline V lookup: CDR1 TSWWSYY, CDR2 QGS. The CDR3 runs 17 residues. V gave up 7 bases and J gave up 0 bases, with 21 bases separating them. The CDR3 DNA is TGTGCTCTTGCCCATATCACAAAAAGGGCTGACACCGATAAACTCATCTTT. This encodes CALAHITKRADTDKLIF.

The gene calls are TRDV1 and TRDJ1; 10 nucleotides agree with TRDD3. V lost 5 bases and J lost 0; bases outside the gene matches: 21. Germline CDR1 TSWWSYY, CDR2 QGS. The CDR3 extends over 21 amino acids. The CDR3 coding sequence is TGTGCTCTTGGGAATTCCTACGGGGGATACGCGAGGTTGGAGTACACCGATAAACTCATCTTT. Its protein is CALGNSYGGYARLEYTDKLIF.

The chain employs TRDV1 and TRDJ1; 8 bases are shared with TRDD2. The J gene, absent from TCRdb, was called here by matching the DNA to germline. Germline-derived CDR1 and CDR2 are TSWWSYY and QGS. Trimming took 0 bases from V and 0 from J; bases not matched to a gene: 12. CDR3 length: 19 residues. The CDR3 region has the DNA TGTGCTCTTGGGGAACTAGACTTCCTACGTGTGGGGGACACCGATAAACTCATCTTT. It codes for CALGELDFLRVGDTDKLIF.

The chain couples TRDV1 to TRDJ1; 11 bases line up with TRDD3. Germline-derived CDR1 and CDR2 are TSWWSYY and QGS. Trimming removed 4 bases from V and 0 bases from J; junction bases left unmatched: 22. This CDR3 has 22 amino acids. The CDR3 protein is CALGALRPSWFGGYGYTDKLIF. CDR3 nucleotides: TGTGCTCTTGGGGCCCTTAGGCCTTCCTGGTTTGGGGGATACGGGTACACCGATAAACTCATCTTT.

A J gene of TRDJ1 was called, though the V gene was not; TRDD3 reflects the table's D call only, with no check against the DNA. CDR3 size: 20 residues. The CDR3 region is CALGTPFGVLGAGRTDKLIF. DNA for the CDR3: TGTGCTCTTGGGACGCCTTTTGGGGTACTGGGGGCGGGGCGCACCGATAAACTCATCTTT.

This clone was seen a few times. The chain recombines TRDV1 with TRDJ1, with 12 nucleotides matching TRDD3. This CDR3 is 22 amino acids long. J gave up 1 base and V 5 bases, and 23 bases lay outside the gene matches. The germline gives CDR1 TSWWSYY, CDR2 QGS. This chain's CDR3 is CALGTNLPLSLGDTDGTDKLIF. CDR3 DNA sequence: TGTGCTCTTGGGACAAACCTGCCCCTATCTCTGGGGGATACGGACGGCACCGATAAACTCATCTTT.

This clone has more than one count but fewer than ten. The V and J genes are TRDV1 and TRDJ1; 13 nucleotides line up with TRDD3. The CDR3 extends over 22 amino acids. With 2 bases clipped from V and 0 bases from J, the junction kept 18 bases outside the gene matches. Germline lookup yields CDR1 TSWWSYY and CDR2 QGS. CDR3 DNA: TGTGCTCTTGGGGAAAGGCCTACTCCTTTACTGGGGGATACGCGGTACACCGATAAACTCATCTTT. It specifies CALGERPTPLLGDTRYTDKLIF.

This clone was counted between two and nine times. V usage is TRDV1 and J usage is TRDJ1, with 10 bases matching TRDD3. Per germline, CDR1 TSWWSYY and CDR2 QGS. The CDR3 sequence is 18 residues long. The trim removed 3 bases at V and 0 bases at J, leaving 10 bases unmatched. The CDR3, as DNA: TGTGCTCTTGGGGATCTACTGTACTGGGGGATCGACACCGATAAACTCATCTTT. Translating gives CALGDLLYWGIDTDKLIF.

This chain links TRDV1 with TRDJ1, with TRDD3 identical over 12 bases. The CDR3 runs to 17 residues. Germline-derived CDR1 and CDR2 are TSWWSYY and QGS. J lost 11 bases, V lost 0 bases, and 13 bases had no gene match. The CDR3 sequence: CALGELGRVWGIRPLIF. The CDR3 region has the DNA TGTGCTCTTGGGGAACTAGGACGGGTCTGGGGGATACGGCCCCTCATCTTT.